This T cell receptor (beta chain) is drawn from a study of T cells after yellow fever vaccination. About the study: When fractions had low cell numbers, they were prepared with SMART-Seq v4 Ultra Low Input.

TCRdb used MiXCR to reprocess the 5' RACE reads, holding one entry per CDR3 protein. The sample shows a few hundred thousand distinct CDR3 sequences, 6% to 7.5% of them seen only once. Regarding the study as a whole: Repertoires obtained by FACS sorting could include abundant clonotypes that entered as contaminants from the bulk population. Reappearance after the booster was seen for most primary-vaccination clones, at 95% to 98% CD4 and around 88% CD8. Weaker, the secondary response peaked sooner, at day 5 versus 15.

Concerning this clonotype: What it binds is not known.

Sequences were derived from CD4+ T cells sorted from PBMCs, sampled 15 days after the yellow fever booster vaccination. This TCR was sampled from a man younger than 45 who received the YFV17D yellow fever vaccine.

CDR3 region: CASFLGTSGTNEQFF. As DNA, the CDR3 is TGCGCCAGTTTCCTCGGGACTAGCGGGACGAATGAGCAGTTCTTC. The gene calls are TRBV5-1 and TRBJ2-1, with TRBD2 matching 13 bases. Germline lookup yields CDR1 SGHRS and CDR2 YFSETQ. The V and J ends lost 8 bases and 7 bases, in that order; junction bases with no gene match: 9. The CDR3 totals 15 residues.